The clone carrying this TCR beta chain was observed at least ten times. Each CDR3 protein is one row after TCRdb ran MiXCR on the 5' RACE reads. The table lists roughly 80,000 distinct CDR3 sequences, about 12% of them singletons. This specimen belongs to a study of spatial heterogeneity in lung cancer. Time point of the sample: sample taken at primary tumor resection. Whole RNA obtained from tumor, nontumor lung or frozen PBMC underwent sequencing without sorting. The approximately 70 donors had untreated early-stage non-small cell lung cancer. The V end lost 1 base, the J end lost 1 base, and 15 bases lay between the germline ends. The CDR3 contains 17 residues.

This specimen was PBMCs, taken at surgery. J is TRBJ2-3 and V is TRBV12-3 or TRBV12-4; possible D gene TRBD1, 6 bases. The clonotype was recovered from a male donor with early-stage non-small cell lung cancer. This CDR3 is CASSLGDKVGRTDTQYF. Written as DNA, the CDR3 is TGTGCCAGCAGTTTAGGGGACAAGGTGGGACGCACAGATACGCAGTATTTT.